One sample yielded the 21 T cell receptor beta chains listed below, sequenced in a study of a mutant IDH1 vaccine in newly diagnosed glioma. Specified time point: week 11, during vaccination. It was 300 ug of mutant IDH1 20-mer peptide that made up each vaccine dose, given with topical imiquimod. TCRdb's copy holds only in-frame clones and misses some; the assay was immunoSEQ multiplex PCR. The sample consists of about 21,000 clones, roughly 89% of them appearing once. The antigens these receptors bind are not known. Sequencing was performed on PBMCs, taken from a glioma patient whose treatment included an IDH1 peptide vaccine. The receptors were sampled from a woman between 40 and 50 years old with glioma.

The chain recombines TRBV6-5 with TRBJ2-7, with D possibly called TRBD1 or TRBD2 (5 bases each). The CDR3 is 15 residues long. V gave up 5 bases and J gave up 1 base, with 15 bases separating them. CDR1 is MNHEY and CDR2 is SVGAGI in the germline V gene. In DNA, the CDR3 is TGTGCCAGCAGTCCTACCGGGACGTCTTCCTACGAGCAGTACTTC. This encodes CASSPTGTSSYEQYF.

Written as DNA, the CDR3 is TGTGCCAGCGCCCTTAGCCGGGACACCTACGAGCAGTACTTC. Its protein product is CASALSRDTYEQYF. The chain recombines TRBV7-2 with TRBJ2-7; the D gene is possibly TRBD1 (6 bases). CDR3 length: 14 residues. In germline, CDR1 is SGHTA, CDR2 FQGNSA. V was clipped by 8 bases and J by 2 bases, with 16 bases between them.

J is TRBJ1-5 and V is TRBV6-4; 9 nucleotides align to TRBD1. The length of the CDR3 is 17 residues. V trimming: 6 bases; J trimming: 5 bases; junction bases outside the gene matches: 14. CDR1 MRHNA and CDR2 SNTAGT come from the germline V gene. The CDR3 protein is CASRLKLGGTGHQPQHF. CDR3 DNA sequence: TGTGCCAGCAGATTAAAACTTGGCGGGACAGGGCATCAGCCCCAGCATTTT.

The chain has TRBV9 and TRBJ1-4, with 8 bases lining up with TRBD1. The CDR3 contains 15 residues. V was pared by 5 bases and J by 4 bases, with 7 bases of the junction left unmatched. The V gene's germline CDR1 is SGDLS and CDR2 YYNGEE. CDR3 amino acids: CASSVGTGVNEKLFF. The CDR3 region has the DNA TGTGCCAGCAGTGTTGGGACAGGAGTTAATGAAAAACTGTTTTTT.

The rearrangement links TRBV5-6 to TRBJ1-1, with D possibly matching TRBD1 (5 bases). Trimming stripped 0 bases from V and 1 base from J, with 7 bases between. The CDR3 runs to 14 residues. CDR1 is SGHDT and CDR2 is YYEEEE in the germline V gene. The CDR3 spells CASSLGDRNTEAFF. The CDR3 DNA reads as TGTGCCAGCAGCTTGGGCGACAGGAACACTGAAGCTTTCTTT. Together with reference TRBV5-6 and TRBJ1-1, the CDR3 gives the full variable domain: DAGVTQSPTHLIKTRGQQVTLRCSPKSGHDTVSWYQQALGQGPQFIFQYYEEEERQRGNFPDRFSGHQFPNYSSELNVNALLLGDSALYLCASSLGDRNTEAFFGQGTRLTVV.

This clone was detected only once. J is TRBJ1-2 and V is TRBV7-2, with no clear D. Trimming took 5 bases from V and 8 from J, leaving 21 bases between them. The CDR3 consists of 15 residues. Germline-derived CDR1 and CDR2 are SGHTA and FQGNSA. The CDR3 protein is CASSHIPGLTGGYTF. As DNA, the CDR3 is TGTGCCAGCAGCCATATCCCGGGCCTAACGGGAGGCTACACCTTC.

This clone was seen only once. The V gene is TRBV5-6, the J gene TRBJ1-1, with D hard to call. The CDR3 consists of 16 residues. Germline CDR1 reads SGHDT; CDR2 reads YYEEEE. V lost 2 bases, J lost 0 bases, and 14 bases lay in between. The CDR3 spells CASSFVSAGLNTEAFF. DNA for the CDR3: TGTGCCAGCAGCTTTGTGAGCGCGGGGTTGAACACTGAAGCTTTCTTT.

V and J are TRBV18 and TRBJ1-1; TRBD1 is a possible D gene (6 bases). CDR3 length: 15 residues. V gave up 4 bases and J gave up 1 base, with 13 bases separating them. Germline CDR1 and CDR2: KGHSH and LQKENI. This chain's CDR3 is CASSLNLDRNTEAFF. For the CDR3, the DNA is TGTGCCAGCTCACTTAATTTGGACAGGAACACTGAAGCTTTCTTT.

In DNA form, the CDR3 reads TGTGCCAGCAGCTTGATGAACAGGGCAAGCGAGCAGTACTTC. Protein: CASSLMNRASEQYF. This chain links TRBV5-5 with TRBJ2-7, with D maybe TRBD1 (6 bases). V dropped 1 base and J dropped 6 bases, with 14 bases sitting between them. The CDR3 is made up of 14 amino acids. The germline CDR1 and CDR2 sequences are SGHKS and YYEKEE (reference sequence).

This sequence joins TRBV29-1 and TRBJ1-2; 8 positions match TRBD1. Germline V CDR1 and CDR2: SQVTM, ANQGSEA. The V segment lost 7 bases and the J segment 8 bases; nucleotides outside the gene matches: 9. The CDR3 has 12 amino acids. The CDR3 loop is CSALRGTGGYTF. DNA for the CDR3: TGCAGCGCCCTCCGGGGGACAGGCGGCTACACCTTC.

The rearrangement uses TRBV7-2 and TRBJ1-3; D perhaps matches TRBD1 (5 bases). Germline values: CDR1 SGHTA, CDR2 FQGNSA. V gave up 1 base and J gave up 2 bases, with 6 bases separating them. This CDR3 has 14 residues. CDR3 DNA sequence: TGTGCCAGCAGCTTAGGGGGGACTGGAAACACCATATATTTT. This gives the protein CASSLGGTGNTIYF. The whole variable domain, filled in from reference TRBV7-2 and TRBJ1-3, reads GAGVSQSPSNKVTEKGKDVELRCDPISGHTALYWYRQSLGQGLEFLIYFQGNSAPDKSGLPSDRFSAERTGGSVSTLTIQRTQQEDSAVYLCASSLGGTGNTIYFGEGSWLTVV.

V gene TRBV5-1 combines with J gene TRBJ2-6, with 9 bases matching TRBD1. Germline CDR1 reads SGHRS; CDR2 reads YFSETQ. The CDR3 length is 18 residues. Trimming removed 3 bases from V and 0 bases from J; junction bases left unmatched: 7. CDR3 residues: CASSSSGTGNSGANVLTF. The CDR3 coding sequence is TGCGCCAGCAGCTCCTCCGGGACAGGGAACTCTGGGGCCAACGTCCTGACTTTC.

V usage is TRBV5-1 and J usage is TRBJ1-1; no clear D gene. Trimming stripped 4 bases from V and 3 bases from J, with 10 bases between. The V gene's germline CDR1 is SGHRS and CDR2 YFSETQ. The CDR3 length is 13 residues. The CDR3 here is CASSIPRDTEAFF. CDR3 bases: TGCGCCAGCAGCATCCCCAGAGACACTGAAGCTTTCTTT.

V usage is TRBV6-5 and J usage is TRBJ2-1; D gene uncertain. The V gene's germline CDR1 is MNHEY and CDR2 SVGAGI. V was pared by 6 bases and J by 0 bases, with 9 bases between. The CDR3 consists of 14 residues. For the CDR3, the DNA is TGTGCCAGCAGAATGCCAAGCTCCTACAATGAGCAGTTCTTC. Its protein is CASRMPSSYNEQFF.

Only one count was recorded for this clone. The V call is TRBV30, the J call TRBJ1-1; D is uncertain. CDR3 size: 12 residues. Trimming removed 4 bases from V and 3 bases from J, with 9 bases in between. Per the germline V gene, CDR1 is GTSNPN and CDR2 is SVGIG (reference sequence). In nucleotides, the CDR3 is TGTGCCTGGACTCCTGGGGACACTGAAGCTTTCTTT. This sequence encodes CAWTPGDTEAFF.

The J gene is TRBJ1-5, the V gene TRBV15; TRBD1 might be the D (5 bases). V lost 0 bases and J 9 bases, leaving 21 bases between the germline ends. This CDR3 has 17 residues. Germline V lookup: CDR1 LNHNV, CDR2 YYDKDF (reference sequence). The CDR3 protein is CATSREVTRVPELPQHF. The CDR3 DNA sequence: TGTGCCACCAGCAGAGAAGTGACCAGGGTACCGGAACTGCCCCAGCATTTT.

V is TRBV7-9 and J is TRBJ2-3; 15 nucleotides match TRBD2. The CDR3 extends over 17 amino acids. Per the germline V gene, CDR1 is SEHNR and CDR2 is FQNEAQ (reference sequence). With V trimmed by 5 bases and J by 4 bases, 7 bases remained unmatched. CDR3 residues: CASSRWTSGRASDTQYF. CDR3 coding DNA: TGTGCCAGCAGCCGATGGACTAGCGGGAGGGCTTCAGATACGCAGTATTTT.

The chain has TRBV5-1 and TRBJ1-1; maybe TRBD1 (5 bases). This CDR3 region has 15 residues. The germline V and J ends were trimmed by 2 bases and 2 bases, with 13 bases remaining between them. The germline V gene encodes CDR1 SGHRS and CDR2 YFSETQ. As DNA, the CDR3 is TGCGCCAGCAGCTTATACCAAGACAGCAACACTGAAGCTTTCTTT. This codes for CASSLYQDSNTEAFF.

This rearrangement joins TRBV20-1 to TRBJ1-3; 8 bases are shared with TRBD1. In germline, CDR1 is DFQATT, CDR2 SNEGSKA (reference sequence). The CDR3 runs to 11 residues. V gave up 5 bases and J gave up 8 bases; unmatched junction bases: 2. The chain's CDR3 is CSAQGADTIYF. CDR3 DNA sequence: TGCAGTGCTCAGGGGGCGGACACCATATATTTT.

The chain has TRBV5-1 and TRBJ2-7; D perhaps matches TRBD1 (6 bases). Germline V gene data show CDR1 as SGHRS and CDR2 as YFSETQ. This CDR3 region has 16 residues. Trimming removed 2 bases at V and 1 base at J, with 16 bases between. CDR3 in amino acids: CASSLEPGTRSYEQYF. The CDR3 DNA sequence: TGCGCCAGCAGCTTAGAACCAGGGACACGTTCCTACGAGCAGTACTTC.

This rearrangement joins TRBV19 to TRBJ1-5; the D gene is possibly TRBD1 (5 bases). The germline V gene encodes CDR1 LNHDA and CDR2 SQIVND (reference sequence). Trimming left V 2 bases short and J 4 bases short, with 12 bases between. The CDR3 totals 15 residues. The CDR3 spells CASSIQQGRNQPQHF. The CDR3 DNA reads as TGTGCCAGTAGTATACAGCAGGGAAGAAATCAGCCCCAGCATTTT.